These 7 T cell receptor beta chains were all obtained from the same sample, sequenced in a study of Graves' ophthalmopathy and Graves' hyperthyroidism (dated by TCRdb to 2017 to 2018). The listed sequencing device is Illumina HiSeq 2000. For repertoire sequencing, the TCR beta CDR3 regions were amplified from RNA transcripts. A first-round RT-PCR used HTBI primers with the Qiagen OneStep RT-PCR kit, followed by a second-round multiplex PCR, size selection and purification. TCRdb reprocessing: public reads trimmed at Q25 with fastp, clones called with MiXCR, in-frame beta chains kept. Rows merge per CDR3 protein into single entries with the most common DNA and genes. This sample has about 390,000 distinct CDR3 sequences in its table, and roughly a sixth of those were observed once. In total, the top ten clones hold 2% to 2.5% of the sample. Material for sequencing was peripheral blood. The receptors originated from an adult woman with stable Graves' hyperthyroidism.

Ten or more counts support this clonotype. V usage is TRBV6-2 or TRBV6-3 and J usage is TRBJ1-5, with D possibly matching TRBD1 (5 bases). V lost 6 bases and J 4 bases, leaving 7 bases between the germline ends. This CDR3 has 12 residues. Germline V gene lookup returns CDR1 MNHEY and CDR2 SVGEGT. CDR3 sequence: CASSSGNQPQHF. The CDR3 coding sequence is TGTGCCAGCAGCTCAGGGAATCAGCCCCAGCATTTT.

This clonotype appeared many times. The chain has TRBV28 and TRBJ2-5, with unresolved D. The germline CDR1 and CDR2 sequences are MDHEN and SYDVKM. The CDR3 totals 13 residues. V gave up 3 bases and J gave up 2 bases, with 7 bases separating them. CDR3 amino acids: CASSFYAQETQYF. The CDR3 bases are TGTGCCAGCAGTTTCTATGCACAAGAGACCCAGTACTTC.

The chain carries TRBV12-3 or TRBV12-4 and TRBJ2-7, with 7 bases fitting TRBD1. J lost 4 bases, V lost 6 bases, and 9 bases had no gene match. This CDR3 has 14 residues. CDR3 sequence: CASRKDRQRYEQYF. In DNA form, the CDR3 reads TGTGCCAGCAGAAAGGACAGGCAACGGTACGAGCAGTACTTC.

This clonotype was observed many times. The gene calls are TRBV10-2 and TRBJ2-5; 7 nucleotides line up with TRBD1. CDR3 size: 12 residues. J lost 5 bases, V lost 4 bases, and 1 base had no gene match. The germline CDR1 and CDR2 sequences are WSHSY and SAAADI. The DNA for the CDR3 is TGCGCCAGCAGTGCCAGGGGGGAGACCCAGTACTTC. Its protein product is CASSARGETQYF.

This clonotype has ten or more counts. V and J are TRBV5-1 and TRBJ1-1; D is unclear. With 4 bases removed from V and 1 base from J, the gap between germline ends came to 14 bases. The CDR3 contains 15 residues. Germline-derived CDR1 and CDR2 are SGHRS and YFSETQ. The DNA of the CDR3 is TGCGCCAGCAGCCCGTTGGTCTGGGAGAACACTGAAGCTTTCTTT. It encodes CASSPLVWENTEAFF.

This clonotype appeared a few times. The rearrangement links TRBV15 to TRBJ1-6; 7 nucleotides align to TRBD1. Trimming at V came to 2 bases and at J to 0 bases, leaving 7 bases not matched to a gene. CDR1 is LNHNV, CDR2 YYDKDF, per germline (reference sequence). This CDR3 has 18 residues. The CDR3 region has the DNA TGTGCCACCAGCAGACTTACAGGGGCCCTCTCCTATAATTCACCCCTCCACTTT. Translated: CATSRLTGALSYNSPLHF.

This clonotype was picked up many times. This rearrangement joins TRBV7-9 to TRBJ1-1; D gene unclear. Germline loops: CDR1 SEHNR, CDR2 FQNEAQ (reference sequence). V dropped 1 base and J dropped 5 bases, with 17 bases sitting between them. This CDR3 region has 16 residues. As DNA, the CDR3 is TGTGCCAGCAGCTTAGTTTTGGGCGGAGGCCCGACTGAAGCTTTCTTT. It specifies CASSLVLGGGPTEAFF.